The T cell receptor (beta chain) under discussion was sequenced for a study of PD-1 blockade in classical Hodgkin lymphoma. Study overall: Patients were infused with nivolumab 3 mg/kg every 2 weeks. Findings of the study overall: CD8+ TCR diversity did not rise significantly by C4D1, unlike CD4+.

The data were produced by immunoSEQ multiplex PCR, yet TCRdb's version contains in-frame clones alone and is incomplete. The repertoire includes 9,500 to 14,000 clones, roughly 83% of them detected once, and 38% sits in the top ten. The CDR3 extends over 15 amino acids. About this clone itself: Its antigen is as yet unknown. At one of its ends the junction is not consistent with the germline gene, which may arise from a read error.

Every patient had relapsed following autologous stem cell transplantation, and cohorts differed in brentuximab vedotin exposure. Magnetic depletion of non-target cells from thawed PBMCs yielded purified CD8+ T cells. The sequencing here drew on CD8+ T cells from blood, taken at baseline. This TCR came from a human donor with classical Hodgkin lymphoma. V and J are TRBV5-3 and TRBJ2-7; possibly TRBD2 for D (5 bases). TRBV5-3 is given ORF status, its function remaining uncertain. The CDR3, as DNA: TGTGCCAGCAGCTTAGACCCTAGCTTGACCTACGAGCAGTACTTC. Protein product: CASSLDPSLTYEQYF.